This T cell receptor (beta chain) was sequenced for a study of early T cells in non-severe SARS-CoV-2 infection. Findings and limits, study-wide: CD4 and private specificities were missed by VDJdb matching, which favored anti-spike CD8 responses.

The CDR3 loop spans 13 amino acids. Germline V CDR1 and CDR2: MNHEY, SMNVEV (reference sequence). This clonotype has at least ten counts. Its antigen is as yet unknown. The junction and the germline gene differ at one end; a read error may be behind it. TCRdb ran MiXCR on the 5' RACE reads and lists one entry per CDR3 protein. The sample includes about 49,000 distinct CDR3 sequences, about 4.6% of them seen just once. The chain is built from TRBV27 and TRBJ1-2, with D possibly TRBD1 on 6 matching bases. Sequencing used whole blood. The TCR sequence derives from an adult who was a healthcare worker with PCR-confirmed SARS-CoV-2 infection or an uninfected control (not recorded which). The CDR3 DNA is TGTGCCAGCAGTTTATCCAGACAGGCTCCCAGCATCTTC. It specifies CASSLSRQAPSIF.